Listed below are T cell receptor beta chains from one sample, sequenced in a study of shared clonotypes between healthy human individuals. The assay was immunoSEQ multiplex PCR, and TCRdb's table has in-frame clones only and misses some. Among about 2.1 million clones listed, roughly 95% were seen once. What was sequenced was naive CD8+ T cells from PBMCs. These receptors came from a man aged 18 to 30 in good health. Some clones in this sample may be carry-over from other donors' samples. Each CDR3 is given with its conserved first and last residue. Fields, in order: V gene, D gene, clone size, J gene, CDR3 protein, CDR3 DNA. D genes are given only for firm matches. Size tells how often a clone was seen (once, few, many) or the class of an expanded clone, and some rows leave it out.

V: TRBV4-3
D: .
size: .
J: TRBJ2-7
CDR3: CASSPSDSVSEQYF
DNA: TGCGCCAGCAGCCCCTCGGACAGTGTCTCCGAGCAGTACTTC

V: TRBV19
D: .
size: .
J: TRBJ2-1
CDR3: CASSMFSPGGQFF
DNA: TGTGCCAGTAGTATGTTCTCCCCCGGCGGGCAGTTCTTC

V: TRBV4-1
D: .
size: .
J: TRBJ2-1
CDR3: CASSQEKTRVYNEQFF
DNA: TGCGCCAGCAGCCAAGAGAAGACTAGAGTTTACAATGAGCAGTTCTTC

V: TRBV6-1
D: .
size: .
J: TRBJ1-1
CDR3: CASSEDLGAIASNTEAFF
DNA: TGTGCCAGCAGTGAGGACCTAGGGGCGATAGCTTCGAACACTGAAGCTTTCTTT

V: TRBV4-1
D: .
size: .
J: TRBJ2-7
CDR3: CASSQGSSPLDYEQYF
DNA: TGCGCCAGCAGCCAAGGTTCTAGCCCATTAGACTACGAGCAGTACTTC

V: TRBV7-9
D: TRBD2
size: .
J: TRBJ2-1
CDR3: CASSLGWEGPDEQFF
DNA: TGTGCCAGCAGCTTAGGGTGGGAGGGCCCGGATGAGCAGTTCTTC

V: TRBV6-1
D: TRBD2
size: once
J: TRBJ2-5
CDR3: CASSERGTSGRWKTQYF
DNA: TGTGCCAGCAGTGAAAGGGGGACTAGCGGGAGGTGGAAGACCCAGTACTTC

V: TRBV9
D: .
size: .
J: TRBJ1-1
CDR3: CASSVGDRLNTEAFF
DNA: TGTGCCAGCAGCGTAGGTGACAGGCTGAACACTGAAGCTTTCTTT

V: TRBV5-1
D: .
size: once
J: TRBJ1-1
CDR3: CASSSLSALNTEAFF
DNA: TGCGCCAGCAGCTCCCTGTCAGCGTTGAACACTGAAGCTTTCTTT

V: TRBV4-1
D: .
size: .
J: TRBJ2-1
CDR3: CASSQGAVSYNEQFF
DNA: TGCGCCAGCAGCCAAGGAGCGGTTAGCTACAATGAGCAGTTCTTC

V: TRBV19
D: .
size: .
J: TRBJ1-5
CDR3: CASSTRLRSESQHF
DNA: TGTGCCAGTAGTACGCGCCTACGATCAGAGTCCCAGCATTTT

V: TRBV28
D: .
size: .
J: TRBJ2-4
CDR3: CASSFGPLAKNIQYF
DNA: TGTGCCAGCAGTTTCGGACCACTAGCCAAAAACATTCAGTACTTC

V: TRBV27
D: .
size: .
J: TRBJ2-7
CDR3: CASSLRGPYEQYF
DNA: TGTGCCAGCAGTCTTCGGGGGCCCTACGAGCAGTACTTC

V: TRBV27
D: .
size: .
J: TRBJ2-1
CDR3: CASSFGGNNEQFF
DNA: TGTGCCAGCAGTTTTGGGGGTAACAATGAGCAGTTCTTC

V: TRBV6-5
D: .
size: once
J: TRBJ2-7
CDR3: CASSYSTGNEQYF
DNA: TGTGCCAGCAGTTACTCAACGGGAAACGAGCAGTACTTC

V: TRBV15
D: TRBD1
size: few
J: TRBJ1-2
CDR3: CATSRDRTGGIDYGYTF
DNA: TGTGCCACCAGCAGAGACCGTACAGGGGGCATCGACTATGGCTACACCTTC

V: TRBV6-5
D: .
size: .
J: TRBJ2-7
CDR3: CASRIRDLGGEQYF
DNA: TGTGCCAGCAGAATCCGGGACTTAGGCGGGGAGCAGTACTTC

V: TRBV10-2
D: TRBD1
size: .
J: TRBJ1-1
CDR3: CASSAGGITEAFF
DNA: TGCGCCAGCAGTGCAGGGGGAATCACTGAAGCTTTCTTT

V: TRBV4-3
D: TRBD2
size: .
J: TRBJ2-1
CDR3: CASSQDDLIAGVYNEQFF
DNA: TGCGCCAGCAGCCAAGATGACCTAATAGCGGGTGTCTACAATGAGCAGTTCTTC

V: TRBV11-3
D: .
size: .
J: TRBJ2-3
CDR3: CASSSGAGGSTDTQYF
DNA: TGTGCCAGCAGCTCAGGGGCAGGAGGATCCACAGATACGCAGTATTTT

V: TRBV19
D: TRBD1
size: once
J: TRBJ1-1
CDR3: CAVSTGGLTEAFF
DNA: TGTGCCGTAAGTACAGGGGGCCTCACTGAAGCTTTCTTT

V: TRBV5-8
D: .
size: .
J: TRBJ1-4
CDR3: CASKLGAERNEKLFF
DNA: TGTGCCAGCAAGCTTGGGGCGGAACGTAATGAAAAACTGTTTTTT

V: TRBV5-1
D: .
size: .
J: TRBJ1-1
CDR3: CASSLGRNTEAFF
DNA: TGCGCCAGCAGCTTGGGCCGGAACACTGAAGCTTTCTTT

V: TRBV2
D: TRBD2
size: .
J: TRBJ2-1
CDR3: CASSVGLAEYNEQFF
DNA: TGTGCCAGCAGCGTAGGACTAGCGGAATACAATGAGCAGTTCTTC

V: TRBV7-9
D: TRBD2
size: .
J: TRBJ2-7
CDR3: CASSLSQGLAEYEQYF
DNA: TGTGCCAGCAGCTTAAGTCAGGGACTAGCGGAATATGAGCAGTACTTC

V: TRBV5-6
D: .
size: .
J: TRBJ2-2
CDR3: CASSFGTGELFF
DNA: TGTGCCAGCAGCTTTGGGACCGGGGAGCTGTTTTTT

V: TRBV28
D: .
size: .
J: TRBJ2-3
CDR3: CASSTGTLQDTQYF
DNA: TGTGCCAGCAGTACTGGGACTCTCCAGGATACGCAGTATTTT

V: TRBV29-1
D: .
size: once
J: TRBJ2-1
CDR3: CSVGGAVNYNEQFF
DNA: TGCAGCGTTGGGGGGGCGGTAAACTACAATGAGCAGTTCTTC

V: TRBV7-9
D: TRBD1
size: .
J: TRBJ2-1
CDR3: CASSFAGTGGRAWDEQFF
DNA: TGTGCCAGCAGCTTTGCCGGGACAGGGGGCCGGGCTTGGGATGAGCAGTTCTTC

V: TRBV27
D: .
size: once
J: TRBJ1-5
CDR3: CASSSQGRNNQPQHF
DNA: TGTGCCAGCAGTTCCCAGGGCCGCAACAATCAGCCCCAGCATTTT

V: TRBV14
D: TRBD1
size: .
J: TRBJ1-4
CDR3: CASSQDKGAGQLNEKLFF
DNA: TGTGCCAGCAGCCAAGATAAAGGAGCGGGACAGCTTAATGAAAAACTGTTTTTT

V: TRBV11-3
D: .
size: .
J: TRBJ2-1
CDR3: CASSLGLSSYNEQFF
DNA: TGTGCCAGCAGCCTTGGACTATCCTCCTACAATGAGCAGTTCTTC

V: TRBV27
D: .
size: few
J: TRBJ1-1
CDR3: CASSSGSTEAFF
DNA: TGTGCCAGCAGTTCCGGGAGCACTGAAGCTTTCTTT

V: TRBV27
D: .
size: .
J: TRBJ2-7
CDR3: CASSLHRQPEQYF
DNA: TGTGCCAGCAGTCTCCATCGACAGCCAGAGCAGTACTTC

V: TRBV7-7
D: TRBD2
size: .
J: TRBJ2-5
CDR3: CASSPHSGRALETQYF
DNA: TGTGCCAGCAGCCCGCATAGCGGGAGGGCCTTGGAGACCCAGTACTTC

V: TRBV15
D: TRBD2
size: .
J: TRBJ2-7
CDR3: CATSRGKRESDYEQYF
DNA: TGTGCCACCAGCAGAGGGAAGCGGGAGAGTGACTACGAGCAGTACTTC

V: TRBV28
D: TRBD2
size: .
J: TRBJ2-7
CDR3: CASSPQRETSYEQYF
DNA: TGTGCCAGCAGTCCCCAGCGGGAGACCTCCTACGAGCAGTACTTC

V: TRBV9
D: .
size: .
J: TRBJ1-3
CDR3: CASSVGREEGLSGNTIYF
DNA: TGTGCCAGCAGCGTAGGCCGGGAGGAGGGACTGTCTGGAAACACCATATATTTT

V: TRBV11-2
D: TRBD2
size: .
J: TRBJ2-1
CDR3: CASSGTSGFYNEQFF
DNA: TGTGCCAGCAGCGGGACTAGCGGATTCTACAATGAGCAGTTCTTC

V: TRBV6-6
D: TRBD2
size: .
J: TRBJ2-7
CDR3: CASSLAGAYEQYF
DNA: TGTGCCAGCAGTCTAGCGGGGGCCTACGAGCAGTACTTC

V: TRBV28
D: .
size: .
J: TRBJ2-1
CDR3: CASSNELQTTYNEQFF
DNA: TGTGCCAGCAGTAACGAGCTGCAGACGACCTACAATGAGCAGTTCTTC

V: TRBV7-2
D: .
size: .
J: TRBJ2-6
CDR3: CASSPRDGLSGANVLTF
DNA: TGTGCCAGCAGCCCTCGGGACGGACTCTCTGGGGCCAACGTCCTGACTTTC

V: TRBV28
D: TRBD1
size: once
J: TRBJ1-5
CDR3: CASSHRGLGQPQHF
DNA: TGTGCCAGCAGTCACAGGGGCCTCGGACAGCCCCAGCATTTT

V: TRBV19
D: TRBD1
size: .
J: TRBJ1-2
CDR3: CASSARDRGKDYGYTF
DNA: TGTGCCAGTAGTGCCCGGGACAGGGGGAAGGACTATGGCTACACCTTC

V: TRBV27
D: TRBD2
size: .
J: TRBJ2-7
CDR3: CASSWDYSYEQYF
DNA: TGTGCCAGCAGTTGGGACTACTCCTACGAGCAGTACTTC

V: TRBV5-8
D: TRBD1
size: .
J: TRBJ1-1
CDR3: CASSKGQPEAFF
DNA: TGTGCCAGCAGCAAGGGACAGCCTGAAGCTTTCTTT